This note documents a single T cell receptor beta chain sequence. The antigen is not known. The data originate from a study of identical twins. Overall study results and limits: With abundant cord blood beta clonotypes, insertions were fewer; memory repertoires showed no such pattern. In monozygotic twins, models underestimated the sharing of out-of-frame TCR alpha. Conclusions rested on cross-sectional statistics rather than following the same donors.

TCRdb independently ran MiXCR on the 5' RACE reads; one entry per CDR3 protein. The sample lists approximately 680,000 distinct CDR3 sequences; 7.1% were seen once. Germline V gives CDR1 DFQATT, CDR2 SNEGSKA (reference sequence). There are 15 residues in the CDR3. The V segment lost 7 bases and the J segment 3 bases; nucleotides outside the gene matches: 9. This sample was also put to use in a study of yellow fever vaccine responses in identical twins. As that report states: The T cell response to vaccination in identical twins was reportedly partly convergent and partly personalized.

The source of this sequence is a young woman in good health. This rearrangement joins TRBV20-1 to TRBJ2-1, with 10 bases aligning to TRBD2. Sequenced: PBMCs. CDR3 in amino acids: CSVTPGLAYYNEQFF. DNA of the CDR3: TGCAGTGTCACCCCGGGACTAGCGTACTACAATGAGCAGTTCTTC.